The next 19 T cell receptor beta chains were all read from a single sample in a study of T cell responses to AZD1222 COVID-19 vaccine. Data came from immunoSEQ multiplex PCR; TCRdb stores just in-frame clones and leaves some out. The sample includes fewer than 200,000 clones, 88% of them seen just once. The sequences come from peripheral blood, collected 28 days after the second AZD1222 dose. The receptors here all came from an adult who received the AZD1222 COVID-19 vaccine.

This clone was seen only once. The chain has TRBV10-3 and TRBJ2-3; a possible D gene is TRBD2 (6 bases). Looked up from germline, CDR1 is ENHRY and CDR2 is SYGVKD. The CDR3 is 13 residues long. Between the trimmed V and J ends, which lost 11 bases and 6 bases, there was a span of 18 bases. CDR3 residues: CAGGTPGLDTQYF. The CDR3 DNA reads as TGTGCCGGCGGGACTCCGGGGCTTGATACGCAGTATTTT.

This clone has only one observation. The CDR3: CAISENRDTQSYEQYF. The CDR3, as DNA: TGTGCCATCAGTGAGAACCGGGACACCCAATCCTACGAGCAGTACTTC. This rearrangement joins TRBV10-3 to TRBJ2-7, with a possible D match to TRBD1 (6 bases). V was pared by 2 bases and J by 1 base, with 15 bases between. Germline V gene sequence: CDR1 ENHRY, CDR2 SYGVKD. This CDR3 contains 16 residues.

A single count supports this clone. V gene TRBV19 combines with J gene TRBJ2-1; 12 bases line up with TRBD2. Germline-derived CDR1 and CDR2 are LNHDA and SQIVND (reference sequence). The CDR3 is 15 residues long. Unmatched junction bases numbered 6, after V lost 4 bases and J lost 8 bases. The CDR3 nucleotides read TGTGCCAGTAGTACGCTAGCGGGGGGGCTATATGAGCAGTTCTTC. Translating gives CASSTLAGGLYEQFF.

The chain couples TRBV28 to TRBJ1-3; TRBD1 agrees at 12 bases. The J segment lost 4 bases and the V segment lost 6 bases, leaving 7 bases of the junction unmatched. The CDR3 spans 16 residues. CDR1 and CDR2 (germline): MDHEN, SYDVKM. In nucleotides, the CDR3 is TGTGCCAGCAGCCCGGGACAGGGGGCGGAAGGAAACACCATATATTTT. It specifies CASSPGQGAEGNTIYF.

J is TRBJ2-7 and V is TRBV6-5; weak D call: TRBD1 (6 bases). V was shortened by 6 bases and J by 2 bases, with 17 bases between the two germline ends. CDR1 and CDR2 from the germline V gene are MNHEY and SVGAGI. The CDR3 loop spans 15 amino acids. Written as DNA, the CDR3 is TGTGCCAGCAGACCGGACAGTGGTCCTCCCTACGAGCAGTACTTC. This codes for CASRPDSGPPYEQYF.

This clone has a single count. This sequence joins TRBV5-1 and TRBJ1-1; D uncertain. Germline values: CDR1 SGHRS, CDR2 YFSETQ. This CDR3 has 13 amino acids. V lost 2 bases, J lost 7 bases, and 12 bases lay in between. The DNA for the CDR3 is TGCGCCAGCAGCTTCGAGGACGGCCGTGAAGCTTTCTTT. Residues: CASSFEDGREAFF.

The rearrangement links TRBV28 to TRBJ1-3, with D possibly matching TRBD1 (6 bases). The CDR3 length is 14 residues. With 7 bases removed from V and 2 bases from J, the gap between germline ends came to 12 bases. The germline V gene has CDR1 MDHEN and CDR2 SYDVKM. This chain's CDR3 is CASTPGAPGNTIYF. DNA for the CDR3: TGTGCCAGCACCCCAGGGGCCCCTGGAAACACCATATATTTT.

The chain joins TRBV10-3 to TRBJ1-3, with 8 positions matching TRBD1. This CDR3 is 15 amino acids long. Germline V gives CDR1 ENHRY, CDR2 SYGVKD. Germline trimming cut 4 bases from V and 0 bases from J; bases unmatched to any gene: 2. CDR3 coding DNA: TGTGCCATCAGTGGTACAGGGGGCTCTGGAAACACCATATATTTT. Amino acid sequence: CAISGTGGSGNTIYF.

The chain has TRBV30 and TRBJ1-6; possible D gene TRBD1, 5 bases. The germline V gene encodes CDR1 GTSNPN and CDR2 SVGIG (reference sequence). V was clipped by 3 bases and J by 7 bases, with 16 bases between them. The CDR3 covers 15 residues. The CDR3 region is CAWRKDTLLNSPLHF. The CDR3 DNA reads TGTGCCTGGAGGAAGGACACCCTTTTAAATTCACCCCTCCACTTT. The full variable domain, rest sourced from reference TRBV30 and TRBJ1-6, is SQTIHQWPATLVQPVGSPLSLECTVEGTSNPNLYWYRQAAGRGLQLLFYSVGIGQISSEVPQNLSASRPQDRQFILSSKKLLLSDSGFYLCAWRKDTLLNSPLHFGNGTRLTVT.

The CDR3 nucleotides read TGTGCCAGCAGTTACGAGCGGGGGGAGACCCAGTACTTC. Its translation: CASSYERGETQYF. The rearrangement uses TRBV6-5 and TRBJ2-5; 8 nucleotides align to TRBD2. Germline CDR1 is MNHEY and CDR2 is SVGAGI. The CDR3 loop spans 13 amino acids. V lost 2 bases and J lost 5; bases outside the gene matches: 1.

This clone was picked up a small number of times. This chain joins TRBV19 and TRBJ1-2; 8 nucleotides align to TRBD1. The CDR3 sequence is 17 residues long. Germline loops: CDR1 LNHDA, CDR2 SQIVND (reference sequence). Losses at the gene ends were 5 bases for V and 0 bases for J; bases not matched to a gene: 11. As DNA, the CDR3 is TGTGCCAGTAGTTCCATCCGGGACAGGCAAGCTAACTATGGCTACACCTTC. Translation: CASSSIRDRQANYGYTF.

The V and J genes are TRBV6-1 and TRBJ1-5; weak D call: TRBD1 (6 bases). The V end lost 3 bases, the J end lost 0 bases, and 12 bases lay between the germline ends. The CDR3 spans 16 residues. Germline V gene sequence: CDR1 MNHNS, CDR2 SASEGT. The CDR3 protein is CASSETGGISNQPQHF. CDR3 bases: TGTGCCAGCAGTGAGACAGGTGGGATTAGCAATCAGCCCCAGCATTTT.

This chain connects TRBV19 to TRBJ2-1; 10 bases are shared with TRBD2. The V segment lost 4 bases and the J segment 4 bases; nucleotides outside the gene matches: 7. The CDR3 is 16 residues long. Germline values: CDR1 LNHDA, CDR2 SQIVND (reference sequence). The CDR3 DNA follows: TGTGCCAGTAGTACCCAACTAGCGGGACTATACAATGAGCAGTTCTTC. It encodes CASSTQLAGLYNEQFF.

The chain employs TRBV7-8 and TRBJ2-3, with 10 bases that match TRBD2. Germline CDR1 reads SGHVS; CDR2 reads FQNEAQ. V lost 1 base to trimming and J lost 1 base; unmatched junction nucleotides: 8. This CDR3 is 18 amino acids long. The CDR3 protein is CASSLVLAGVTGTDTQYF. CDR3 coding DNA: TGTGCCAGCAGCTTAGTTCTAGCGGGGGTCACAGGCACAGATACGCAGTATTTT.

The chain uses TRBV5-1 and TRBJ1-4, with 8 bases lining up with TRBD1. The CDR3 covers 17 residues. Looked up from germline, CDR1 is SGHRS and CDR2 is YFSETQ. J was trimmed by 0 bases and V by 7 bases; bases with no gene match: 11. The CDR3 coding sequence is TGCGCCAGCTGCAGGGGGCCCCTCTCTGCAACTAATGAAAAACTGTTTTTT. Translation gives CASCRGPLSATNEKLFF.

The sample holds a few counts of this clone. The genes are TRBV30 and TRBJ1-5, with TRBD1 matching 9 bases. There are 13 residues in the CDR3. The germline gives CDR1 GTSNPN, CDR2 SVGIG (reference sequence). The junction had 2 bases not matched to a gene; V was cut back by 1 base and J by 7 bases. CDR3 region: CAWSGDRDQPQHF. DNA of the CDR3: TGTGCCTGGAGTGGGGACAGGGACCAGCCCCAGCATTTT.

The chain joins TRBV5-1 to TRBJ1-1, with 8 bases lining up with TRBD1. The CDR3 contains 16 residues. Germline V lookup: CDR1 SGHRS, CDR2 YFSETQ. The V gene end was trimmed by 0 bases and the J gene end by 0 bases; junction bases not matched to a gene: 4. The CDR3 region has the DNA TGCGCCAGCAGCTTGGCGACAGGGGTTATGAACACTGAAGCTTTCTTT. It is translated as CASSLATGVMNTEAFF.

This rearrangement joins TRBV7-3 to TRBJ1-6, with D possibly being TRBD1 (5 bases). Germline V gene data show CDR1 as SGHTA and CDR2 as FQGTGA. There are 14 residues in the CDR3. V lost 2 bases and J 6 bases, leaving 8 bases between the germline ends. The CDR3 nucleotides read TGTGCCAGCAGCTTAGCCGGGGCTAATTCACCCCTCCACTTT. It codes for CASSLAGANSPLHF.

The genes are TRBV6-4 and TRBJ2-7, with 9 positions matching TRBD1. This CDR3 is 16 amino acids long. Germline CDR1 and CDR2: MRHNA and SNTAGT. V shed 2 bases and J 4 bases; nucleotides not matched to a gene: 9. The CDR3 DNA reads TGTGCCAGCAGTGACCGACCGTGGACAGGGGATTACGAGCAGTACTTC. Translating gives CASSDRPWTGDYEQYF.